This TCR beta chain was observed in a study of response to subunit inactivated influenza vaccine. General study findings and limits: Few additional T cells are recruited per seasonal influenza vaccination, authors suggested.

TCRdb re-called the RT-PCR reads with MiXCR, one entry per CDR3 protein. The sample yields fewer than 600,000 distinct CDR3 sequences, about 7.2% seen once. Worth noting for this clonotype: Antigen specificity is unknown.

Germline CDR1 is SGHDT and CDR2 is YYEEEE. Trimming at V came to 4 bases and at J to 6 bases, leaving 18 bases not matched to a gene. The CDR3 runs 18 residues. The chain has TRBV5-6 and TRBJ2-1; 8 positions match TRBD1. Sequenced here: PBMCs from blood, sampled roughly 24 months after vaccination. The source is a man aged 45 to 75 who received an inactivated influenza vaccine. The CDR3 bases are TGTGCCAGCAGCCTGGGACAGGATCGCTTCACTAGGAGCAATGAGCAGTTCTTC. Translated: CASSLGQDRFTRSNEQFF.